These 14 T cell receptor beta chains originate from one sample sequenced in a study of memory CD4+ T cells and cytomegalovirus serostatus. Produced via immunoSEQ multiplex PCR; TCRdb's table is partial and in-frame only. The sample has 60,000 to 70,000 clones, roughly 76% seen once. Single viable CD3+CD4+CD8-CD45RO+ cells were sorted as the memory CD4+ T cells. Material for sequencing was memory CD4+ T cells from blood. These receptor sequences come from an adult in good health and CMV-seropositive.

This chain connects TRBV18 to TRBJ2-7; the D is unclear. The CDR3 runs to 13 residues. The V gene's germline CDR1 is KGHSH and CDR2 LQKENI. The germline V and J ends were trimmed by 3 bases and 3 bases, with 9 bases remaining between them. The CDR3 DNA reads TGTGCCAGCTCACCGAATGACGGCTACGAGCAGTACTTC. Protein product: CASSPNDGYEQYF.

This sequence joins TRBV29-1 and TRBJ2-3; maybe TRBD2 (6 bases). Per germline, CDR1 SQVTM and CDR2 ANQGSEA. CDR3 length: 14 amino acids. V gave up 4 bases and J gave up 0 bases, with 11 bases separating them. CDR3 sequence: CSVATGTSTDTQYF. CDR3 DNA sequence: TGCAGCGTTGCGACGGGGACTAGCACAGATACGCAGTATTTT.

This clone has a single count. In DNA, the CDR3 is TGTGCCAGCAGTGAACAAGGGGGGAACGAAAAACTGTTTTTT. Protein: CASSEQGGNEKLFF. V gene TRBV2 combines with J gene TRBJ1-4; D is perhaps TRBD1 (6 bases). The CDR3 totals 14 residues. CDR1 SNHLY and CDR2 FYNNEI come from the germline V gene. V was pared by 2 bases and J by 8 bases, with 12 bases between.

In this sample, this clone turned up a few times. The V call is TRBV7-3, the J call TRBJ1-2; 8 bases line up with TRBD1. This CDR3 contains 13 residues. V shed 2 bases, J shed 8 bases, and the junction held 4 bases outside the gene matches. Germline CDR1 is SGHTA and CDR2 is FQGTGA. This CDR3 reads CASSLGQGGGYTF. In nucleotides, the CDR3 is TGTGCCAGCAGCTTAGGACAGGGAGGCGGCTACACCTTC.

The chain links TRBV4-3 to TRBJ1-2; tentatively, D is TRBD1 (5 bases). The CDR3 extends over 13 amino acids. Germline CDR1 LGHNA, CDR2 YSLEER. V lost 8 bases, J lost 4 bases, and 14 bases lay in between. The CDR3 spells CASGRQGGYGYTF. The CDR3 coding sequence is TGCGCCAGCGGACGTCAGGGCGGCTATGGCTACACCTTC.

By its share, this clone is medium-sized (0.01 to 0.1%). The V gene is TRBV6-9, the J gene TRBJ1-2; D possibly corresponds to TRBD1 (5 bases). Germline values: CDR1 MNHGY, CDR2 SVAAGI. The V and J ends lost 6 bases and 5 bases respectively, with 7 bases between them. The CDR3 is 11 residues long. CDR3 DNA: TGTGCCAGCAGGGGGGGATATGGCTACACCTTC. Translation: CASRGGYGYTF.

This chain uses TRBV30 with TRBJ1-3, with TRBD1 matching 9 bases. CDR1 is GTSNPN, CDR2 SVGIG, per germline (reference sequence). Losses at the gene ends were 4 bases for V and 4 bases for J; bases not matched to a gene: 5. The CDR3 runs 14 residues. CDR3 in amino acids: CAWKGQGTGNTIYF. The CDR3 DNA reads TGTGCCTGGAAGGGACAGGGAACAGGAAACACCATATATTTT.

The chain recombines TRBV11-1 with TRBJ1-2; possibly TRBD1 for D (5 bases). The CDR3 runs to 15 residues. Germline V gene lookup returns CDR1 SGHAT and CDR2 FQDESV (reference sequence). Trimming removed 1 base at V and 0 bases at J, with 9 bases between. Written as DNA, the CDR3 is TGTGCCAGCAGCTTAGGGACAACGACTAACTATGGCTACACCTTC. This translates into CASSLGTTTNYGYTF.

The chain employs TRBV5-4 and TRBJ2-7; the D gene is possibly TRBD2 (6 bases). The CDR3 is 14 residues long. Between the trimmed V and J ends, which lost 4 bases and 0 bases, there was a span of 11 bases. Germline lookup yields CDR1 SGHNT and CDR2 YYREEE (reference sequence). CDR3 coding DNA: TGTGCCAGCAGCCCTGGGACTCACTCCTACGAGCAGTACTTC. Amino acids: CASSPGTHSYEQYF.

The chain joins TRBV11-2 to TRBJ2-2; no reliable D call. The ends were cut back, 6 bases at V and 4 bases at J, with 12 bases in the middle. Germline loops: CDR1 SGHAT, CDR2 FQNNGV. The CDR3 is made up of 14 amino acids. This CDR3 is CASRPGLLTGELFF. The CDR3 DNA reads as TGTGCCAGCAGACCCGGGCTACTCACCGGGGAGCTGTTTTTT.

This clone was observed a few times. This chain links TRBV5-1 with TRBJ1-1; possibly TRBD1 for D (6 bases). Germline loops: CDR1 SGHRS, CDR2 YFSETQ. CDR3 size: 15 residues. The V and J ends lost 7 bases and 3 bases respectively, with 19 bases between them. CDR3 sequence (DNA): TGCGCCAGCTCCCCGGGGGCAGGGTTGGACACTGAAGCTTTCTTT. Its protein is CASSPGAGLDTEAFF. The variable domain in full, completed from reference TRBV5-1 and TRBJ1-1, reads KAGVTQTPRYLIKTRGQQVTLSCSPISGHRSVSWYQQTPGQGLQFLFEYFSETQRNKGNFPGRFSGRQFSNSRSEMNVSTLELGDSALYLCASSPGAGLDTEAFFGQGTRLTVV.

This clone was recorded a few times. The chain joins TRBV5-4 to TRBJ2-1; tentatively, D is TRBD1 (5 bases). Germline CDR1 is SGHNT and CDR2 is YYREEE (reference sequence). This CDR3 region has 13 residues. V shed 4 bases and J shed 4 bases, with 9 bases lying between them. Here the CDR3 DNA reads TGTGCCAGCAGCAGGGGCGGATACAATGAGCAGTTCTTC. Amino acids: CASSRGGYNEQFF.

This rearrangement joins TRBV23-1 to TRBJ2-5, with TRBD2 as a possible D gene (5 bases). TRBV23-1 is labeled an ORF, and its function is uncertain. The CDR3 sequence is 16 residues long. Between the trimmed V and J ends, which lost 2 bases and 1 base, there was a span of 14 bases. DNA for the CDR3: TGCGCCAGCAGTCAACTACCCGAGGGCCCCCAAGAGACCCAGTACTTC. Protein product: CASSQLPEGPQETQYF.

The J gene is TRBJ2-7, the V gene TRBV28; D is undetermined. CDR3 length: 15 amino acids. V lost 2 bases and J 4 bases, leaving 15 bases between the germline ends. The germline gives CDR1 MDHEN, CDR2 SYDVKM. The CDR3 nucleotides are TGTGCCAGCAGTTTAACATCGGGCTACGTATACGAGCAGTACTTC. Protein: CASSLTSGYVYEQYF.